This T cell receptor (beta chain) was recorded in a study of cytomegalovirus exposure and HLA in healthy donors. Overall study findings and caveats: For cytomegalovirus status, the classifier reportedly gave diagnoses with high specificity and sensitivity. A link between a missense DCLRE1C variant and TCR beta V- and J-gene trimming emerged from a later analysis. Certain indistinguishable V segments, among them TRBV6-2 and TRBV6-3, were excluded.

Primers: 60 Vbeta forward and 13 Jbeta reverse. Assay: immunoSEQ multiplex PCR; the TCRdb copy retains only in-frame clones and omits some. The sample lists 190,000 or so clones; 80% to 85% were seen once. CDR1 is KGHSH, CDR2 LQKENI, per germline. V shed 3 bases, J shed 2 bases, and the junction held 4 bases outside the gene matches. The CDR3 is 15 amino acids. Details on this clone: Its antigen is still unknown.

The TCR comes from a woman in her fifties or sixties in good health and CMV-seropositive. This sequence joins TRBV18 and TRBJ1-3, with TRBD1 matching 7 bases. The source material was PBMCs. CDR3 protein: CASSPDRRAGNTIYF. CDR3 DNA: TGTGCCAGCTCACCGGACAGGAGAGCTGGAAACACCATATATTTT.